The rows below give T cell receptor beta chains drawn from one sample of a study of blood T cell repertoires in COVID-19. Profiling relied on immunoSEQ multiplex PCR, and the TCRdb table lists in-frame clones only, not all of them. The sample shows tens of thousands of clones, almost 85% of them seen only once. The sample was peripheral blood. Source of these receptors: a human donor in a cohort sampled during active COVID-19. The CDR3 runs from the conserved cysteine through the conserved F or W. The D gene is left open where the match is weak. The size of a clone is reported for some rows only, either as once, few or many, or as a class for expanded clones.

J,V,size,D,CDR3,DNA
TRBJ1-4,TRBV6-5,NA,TRBD1,CASRQGAMEKLFF,TGTGCCAGCAGACAGGGGGCTATGGAAAAACTGTTTTTT
TRBJ2-3,TRBV9,NA,NA,CASSEDTTKPTDTQYF,TGTGCCAGCAGCGAGGACACAACAAAGCCCACAGATACGCAGTATTTT
TRBJ2-5,TRBV5-1,once,TRBD2,CASSLELASGQETQYF,TGCGCCAGCAGCTTGGAGTTGGCTAGCGGGCAAGAGACCCAGTACTTC
TRBJ1-5,TRBV1,few,NA,CTSSHFKEPGYSNQPQHF,TGCACCAGCAGCCATTTTAAAGAGCCTGGTTATAGCAATCAGCCCCAGCATTTT
TRBJ1-4,TRBV19,once,NA,CASSPFSGTLRMRDEKLFF,TGTGCCAGTAGCCCCTTCAGCGGGACACTCCGCATGAGGGATGAAAAACTGTTTTTT
TRBJ2-7,TRBV2,NA,TRBD2,CATAGTSGYEQYF,TGTGCCACCGCCGGGACTAGCGGATACGAGCAGTACTTC
TRBJ2-7,TRBV29-1,NA,NA,CSGGSGIHEQYF,TGCAGCGGTGGTTCCGGGATCCACGAGCAGTACTTC
TRBJ1-3,TRBV15,NA,TRBD1,CATSRTGAGNTIYF,TGTGCCACCAGCAGGACAGGGGCTGGAAACACCATATATTTT
TRBJ1-2,TRBV19,NA,NA,CASSIEGRPPNYGYTF,TGTGCCAGTAGTATAGAGGGCAGGCCACCTAACTATGGCTACACCTTC
TRBJ1-1,TRBV27,NA,NA,CASSGRGFEAFF,TGTGCGTCTTCGGGCAGGGGTTTTGAAGCTTTCTTT
TRBJ1-2,TRBV15,NA,NA,CATSRDGGLIYGYTF,TGTGCCACCAGCAGAGATGGGGGACTGATCTATGGCTACACCTTC
TRBJ2-5,TRBV9,NA,NA,CASSVDVGGHQETQYF,TGTGCCAGCAGCGTAGATGTGGGGGGGCACCAAGAGACCCAGTACTTC
TRBJ1-1,TRBV12-3/TRBV12-4,NA,NA,CASSSLRGGEAFF,TGTGCCAGCAGTTCCTTGAGGGGAGGGGAAGCTTTCTTT
TRBJ2-7,TRBV9,medium-sized,NA,CASSVVFGGEQYF,TGTGCCAGCAGCGTAGTGTTCGGGGGCGAGCAGTACTTC
TRBJ2-1,TRBV7-8,NA,TRBD1,CASSLARIRGQGDNNEQFF,TGTGCCAGCAGCTTAGCGCGGATTCGGGGACAGGGTGATAACAATGAGCAGTTCTTC
TRBJ1-3,TRBV6-5,NA,NA,CASSYSGGHGNTIYF,TGTGCCAGCAGTTACTCGGGGGGGCACGGAAACACCATATATTTT
TRBJ1-5,TRBV7-9,NA,NA,CASSFEGDQPQHF,TGTGCCAGCAGCTTTGAGGGGGACCAGCCCCAGCATTTT
TRBJ1-2,TRBV7-3,NA,TRBD1,CASSPGQRYGYTF,TGTGCCAGCAGTCCGGGACAGCGTTATGGCTACACCTTC
TRBJ2-7,TRBV7-9,NA,TRBD1,CASSSTGNTYEQYF,TGTGCCAGCAGCTCGACAGGGAACACCTACGAGCAGTACTTC
TRBJ1-2,TRBV5-4,NA,NA,CASSLGAGSNYGYTF,TGTGCCAGCAGCTTGGGAGCCGGTTCGAACTATGGCTACACCTTC
TRBJ1-5,TRBV19,NA,TRBD1,CASTPGDRGRQPQHF,TGTGCCAGTACCCCCGGCGACAGGGGACGTCAGCCCCAGCATTTT
TRBJ2-7,TRBV5-1,NA,NA,CASSSKDRTAYEQYF,TGCGCCAGCAGCTCCAAAGACCGAACAGCCTACGAGCAGTACTTC
TRBJ1-2,TRBV7-2,NA,NA,CASSLARTNYGYTF,TGTGCCAGCAGCTTAGCACGTACAAACTATGGCTACACCTTC
TRBJ1-1,TRBV2,NA,NA,CASSEKRVAFF,TGTGCCAGCAGTGAAAAAAGAGTGGCTTTCTTT
TRBJ1-5,TRBV7-8,NA,NA,CASSSPETGAIYSNQPQHF,TGTGCCAGCAGCTCCCCCGAGACAGGCGCAATCTATAGCAATCAGCCCCAGCATTTT
TRBJ1-1,TRBV5-1,NA,TRBD1,CASSLVGTGSTEAFF,TGCGCCAGCAGCTTGGTGGGGACAGGGTCCACTGAAGCTTTCTTT
TRBJ2-1,TRBV27,NA,NA,CASSLEGAYNEQFF,TGTGCCAGCAGTTTGGAGGGGGCGTACAATGAGCAGTTCTTC
TRBJ2-3,TRBV3-1/TRBV3-2,NA,NA,CASSQGTASTDTQYF,TGTGCCAGCAGCCAAGGAACAGCTAGCACAGATACGCAGTATTTT
TRBJ2-7,TRBV6-5,once,NA,CASSYSIGQGYEQYF,TGTGCCAGCAGTTACTCGATTGGGCAGGGCTACGAGCAGTACTTC
TRBJ2-7,TRBV6-1,few,NA,CASSDVIGSTTYEQYF,TGTGCCAGCAGTGACGTTATCGGGTCAACCACCTACGAGCAGTACTTC
TRBJ2-7,TRBV5-1,NA,NA,CASSLGQAGEQYF,TGCGCCAGCAGCTTGGGTCAGGCGGGCGAGCAGTACTTC
TRBJ1-3,TRBV27,NA,TRBD1,CASRVTGAGNTIYF,TGTGCCAGCAGGGTGACAGGGGCGGGAAACACCATATATTTT
TRBJ2-5,TRBV18,NA,NA,CASSPQMSLAALGETQYF,TGTGCCAGCTCACCACAAATGTCCTTGGCGGCTTTAGGTGAGACCCAGTACTTC
TRBJ2-7,TRBV19,NA,NA,CASRRKTGRYEQYF,TGTGCCAGTAGGAGAAAGACAGGCCGATACGAGCAGTACTTC
TRBJ2-2,TRBV7-6,NA,TRBD2,CASSLARGSGANTGELFF,TGTGCCAGCAGCTTAGCGCGGGGTAGCGGGGCCAACACCGGGGAGCTGTTTTTT
TRBJ2-2,TRBV5-1,NA,TRBD1,CASSLDRSNTGELFF,TGCGCTAGCAGCTTGGACAGGAGTAACACCGGGGAGCTGTTTTTT
TRBJ2-5,TRBV15,NA,TRBD2,CATSQGLAGGPGETQYF,TGTGCCACCAGCCAAGGACTAGCGGGGGGGCCTGGTGAGACCCAGTACTTC
TRBJ2-6,TRBV5-6,NA,NA,CASSRIQGSGANVLTF,TGTGCCAGCAGCAGGATACAGGGCTCTGGGGCCAACGTCCTGACTTTC
TRBJ2-7,TRBV4-1,NA,NA,CASSHGQESSYEQYF,TGCGCCAGCAGCCATGGACAAGAATCTTCCTACGAGCAGTACTTC
TRBJ1-5,TRBV19,NA,TRBD1,CATSQGIWQPQHF,TGTGCCACATCACAGGGGATTTGGCAGCCCCAGCATTTT
TRBJ2-7,TRBV5-6,NA,NA,CASSLQGSYEQYF,TGTGCCAGCAGCTTGCAGGGTTCTTACGAGCAGTACTTC
TRBJ2-3,TRBV6-5,NA,NA,CASSRDSTDTQYF,TGTGCCAGCAGTCGGGACTCGACAGATACGCAGTATTTT
TRBJ1-5,TRBV6-5,NA,TRBD1,CASSPQGMMQPQHF,TGTGCCAGCAGCCCACAGGGGATGATGCAGCCCCAGCATTTT
TRBJ2-3,TRBV7-3,once,TRBD2,CASSTGLAGSSDTQYF,TGTGCCAGCAGCACGGGACTAGCGGGAAGCTCAGATACGCAGTATTTT
TRBJ2-2,TRBV5-4,NA,NA,CASSIITGELFF,TGTGCCAGCAGCATTATCACCGGGGAGCTGTTTTTT
TRBJ1-1,TRBV4-1,NA,NA,CASSQALRGRTEAFF,TGCGCCAGCAGCCAAGCTCTGCGGGGGCGGACTGAAGCTTTCTTT
TRBJ2-2,TRBV18,NA,TRBD1,CASSPPLETGRNSGELFF,TGTGCCAGCTCACCACCCTTGGAGACAGGGCGGAACTCCGGGGAGCTGTTTTTT
TRBJ2-7,TRBV4-3,NA,NA,CASSRDVGRPYEQYF,TGCGCCAGCAGCCGCGACGTCGGGAGACCCTACGAGCAGTACTTC
TRBJ2-4,TRBV3-1/TRBV3-2,NA,TRBD2,CASSPPGLAGPQNIQYF,TGTGCCAGCAGCCCTCCGGGACTAGCGGGGCCCCAAAACATTCAGTACTTC
TRBJ1-1,TRBV5-1,NA,NA,CASSPKGATEAFF,TGCGCCAGCAGCCCCAAGGGAGCCACTGAAGCTTTCTTT
TRBJ1-1,TRBV2,few,TRBD1,CASSQQGKNTEAFF,TGTGCCAGCAGCCAACAGGGGAAGAACACTGAAGCTTTCTTT
TRBJ2-3,TRBV3-1/TRBV3-2,NA,TRBD2,CASSLTSGGLGDTQYF,TGTGCCAGCAGCCTTACTAGCGGTGGGCTCGGAGATACGCAGTATTTT